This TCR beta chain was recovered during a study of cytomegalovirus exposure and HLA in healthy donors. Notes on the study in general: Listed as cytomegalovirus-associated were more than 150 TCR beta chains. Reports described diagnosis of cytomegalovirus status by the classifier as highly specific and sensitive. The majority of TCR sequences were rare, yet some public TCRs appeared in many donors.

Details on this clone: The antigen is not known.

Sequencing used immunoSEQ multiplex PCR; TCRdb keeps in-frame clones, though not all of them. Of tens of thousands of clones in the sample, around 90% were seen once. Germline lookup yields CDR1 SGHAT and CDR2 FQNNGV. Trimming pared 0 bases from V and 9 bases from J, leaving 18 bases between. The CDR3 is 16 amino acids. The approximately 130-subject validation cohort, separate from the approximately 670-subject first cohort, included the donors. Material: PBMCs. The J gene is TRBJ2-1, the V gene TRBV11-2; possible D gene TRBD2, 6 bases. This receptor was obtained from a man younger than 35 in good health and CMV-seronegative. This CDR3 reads CASSLEAGRRRGEQFF. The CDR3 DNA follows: TGTGCCAGCAGCTTAGAAGCCGGTCGCCGGAGGGGTGAGCAGTTCTTC.